These 32 T cell receptor beta chains were all obtained from the same sample, sequenced in a study of response to subunit inactivated influenza vaccine. MiXCR, run by TCRdb on the RT-PCR reads, gives a single entry per CDR3 protein. The repertoire consists of about 700,000 distinct CDR3 sequences, with more than 11% occurring once and the leading ten covering less than 9%. Sequenced material: PBMCs from blood, taken 14 days before vaccination. These receptors all come from a man aged 45-60 years who received an inactivated influenza vaccine.

V and J are TRBV19 and TRBJ2-2, with a weak D call TRBD1 (5 bases). This CDR3 spans 16 amino acids. V was cut by 4 bases and J by 4 bases, with 16 bases left in between. The germline V gene has CDR1 LNHDA and CDR2 SQIVND (reference sequence). The CDR3: CASSTRQIGVTGELFF. In nucleotides, the CDR3 is TGTGCCAGTAGTACACGACAAATAGGGGTCACCGGGGAGCTGTTTTTT.

This clonotype was observed at least ten times. V usage is TRBV4-2 and J usage is TRBJ1-4, with 7 bases that match TRBD1. Germline V gene data show CDR1 as LGHNA and CDR2 as YNFKEQ. Trimming took 0 bases from V and 7 from J; bases not matched to a gene: 11. CDR3 length: 17 residues. This chain's CDR3 is CASSQDELDRFTEKLFF. The CDR3 DNA reads as TGTGCCAGCAGCCAAGATGAATTGGACAGGTTCACTGAAAAACTGTTTTTT.

The chain employs TRBV5-1 and TRBJ1-4; no clear D. CDR1 and CDR2 (germline): SGHRS, YFSETQ. CDR3 length: 14 residues. The V gene lost 5 bases and the J gene lost 0 bases, with 8 bases spanning the gap. CDR3 loop: CASRPTATNEKLFF. As DNA, the CDR3 is TGCGCCAGCAGGCCCACAGCAACTAATGAAAAACTGTTTTTT.

V usage is TRBV20-1 and J usage is TRBJ1-2, with 7 bases lining up with TRBD1. V was pared by 5 bases and J by 3 bases, with 3 bases of the junction left unmatched. The CDR3 consists of 12 residues. Germline CDR1 reads DFQATT; CDR2 reads SNEGSKA (reference sequence). In nucleotides, the CDR3 is TGCAGTGCTCCTGACAGGGACTATGGCTACACCTTC. Protein product: CSAPDRDYGYTF.

The gene calls are TRBV15 and TRBJ1-3; unclear D gene. The length of the CDR3 is 13 residues. V shed 6 bases and J shed 4 bases, with 10 bases lying between them. Germline CDR1 reads LNHNV; CDR2 reads YYDKDF (reference sequence). The CDR3 region is CATRVFGGNTIYF. The DNA of the CDR3 is TGTGCCACCAGAGTTTTCGGGGGAAACACCATATATTTT. Looking up the rest from reference TRBV15 and TRBJ1-3 gives the full variable domain: DAMVIQNPRYQVTQFGKPVTLSCSQTLNHNVMYWYQQKSSQAPKLLFHYYDKDFNNEADTPDNFQSRRPNTSFCFLDIRSPGLGDTAMYLCATRVFGGNTIYFGEGSWLTVV.

In its sample, this clonotype was seen a few times. This chain joins TRBV7-2 and TRBJ2-7; D possibly corresponds to TRBD1 (5 bases). The CDR3 has 13 amino acids. CDR1 and CDR2 from the germline V gene are SGHTA and FQGNSA. The V end was cut by 1 base, the J end by 6 bases, with 10 bases between. The CDR3 DNA is TGTGCCAGCAGCTTAGACTTGGGGCGCGAGCAGTACTTC. It codes for CASSLDLGREQYF.

This clonotype has a handful of counts. This chain connects TRBV7-2 to TRBJ2-1; TRBD2 might be the D (5 bases). Trimming pared 5 bases from V and 6 bases from J, leaving 20 bases between. In germline, CDR1 is SGHTA, CDR2 FQGNSA. The CDR3 is 16 amino acids. CDR3 loop: CASSSESGLAGNEQFF. DNA of the CDR3: TGTGCCAGCAGCAGCGAGTCTGGACTTGCGGGCAATGAGCAGTTCTTC.

This clonotype was recorded many times. This chain uses TRBV7-9 with TRBJ1-4; D gene uncertain. V was cut by 1 base and J by 6 bases, with 15 bases left in between. In germline, CDR1 is SEHNR, CDR2 FQNEAQ (reference sequence). The CDR3 is 16 amino acids. Here the CDR3 reads CASSLVVTEGDEKLFF. The CDR3 DNA reads TGTGCCAGCAGCTTAGTAGTGACGGAGGGAGATGAAAAACTGTTTTTT. Complete variable domain (other parts from reference TRBV7-9 and TRBJ1-4): DTGVSQNPRHKITKRGQNVTFRCDPISEHNRLYWYRQTLGQGPEFLTYFQNEAQLEKSRLLSDRFSAERPKGSFSTLEIQRTEQGDSAMYLCASSLVVTEGDEKLFFGSGTQLSVL.

The chain couples TRBV7-2 to TRBJ1-4; 7 nucleotides line up with TRBD1. The length of the CDR3 is 14 residues. V lost 7 bases and J lost 3; bases outside the gene matches: 5. CDR1 SGHTA and CDR2 FQGNSA come from the germline V gene. CDR3 sequence (DNA): TGTGCCAGCAACAGGGGCTGGGCTAATGAAAAACTGTTTTTT. The encoded protein is CASNRGWANEKLFF.

This clonotype appeared a few times. The chain uses TRBV5-1 and TRBJ1-4, with 7 positions matching TRBD1. The CDR3 totals 15 residues. With 5 bases clipped from V and 7 bases from J, the junction kept 11 bases outside the gene matches. Germline V gene data show CDR1 as SGHRS and CDR2 as YFSETQ. CDR3 protein: CASSYNEGASEKLFF. DNA for the CDR3: TGCGCCAGCAGTTATAACGAGGGGGCTTCTGAAAAACTGTTTTTT.

This chain uses TRBV2 with TRBJ2-5, with D tentatively TRBD2 (6 bases). V lost 5 bases and J lost 5, with 15 bases in between. This CDR3 contains 14 residues. CDR1 and CDR2 from the germline V gene are SNHLY and FYNNEI. This CDR3 is CASSSLALRETQYF. DNA of the CDR3: TGTGCCAGCAGTTCACTAGCCCTCCGGGAGACCCAGTACTTC.

This clonotype has just a few counts. J is TRBJ2-2 and V is TRBV6-2 or TRBV6-3; 10 bases map to TRBD2. The germline gives CDR1 MNHEY, CDR2 SVGEGT. Germline trimming cut 0 bases from V and 0 bases from J; bases unmatched to any gene: 7. The CDR3 is 19 amino acids. This CDR3 is CASSYSRSSGRANTGELFF. CDR3 DNA: TGTGCCAGCAGTTACTCGAGATCAAGCGGGAGGGCGAACACCGGGGAGCTGTTTTTT.

This sequence joins TRBV6-5 and TRBJ2-2; TRBD2 is a possible D gene (6 bases). Germline assignment: CDR1 MNHEY and CDR2 SVGAGI. The V end lost 2 bases, the J end lost 5 bases, and 12 bases lay between the germline ends. CDR3 length: 15 amino acids. CDR3 sequence (DNA): TGTGCCAGCAGTTACGGGGCGGGAAATACCGGGGAGCTGTTTTTT. Its protein is CASSYGAGNTGELFF.

The chain combines TRBV7-2 with TRBJ2-3; D uncertain. V shed 2 bases and J shed 6 bases, with 9 bases lying between them. The germline V gene has CDR1 SGHTA and CDR2 FQGNSA. The CDR3 has 13 residues. CDR3: CASSLRIWDTQYF. The CDR3 DNA is TGTGCCAGCAGCTTAAGAATCTGGGATACGCAGTATTTT.

At least ten counts were recorded for this clonotype. This chain connects TRBV6-1 to TRBJ2-1; 7 bases map to TRBD1. Trimming removed 6 bases from V and 3 bases from J; junction bases left unmatched: 8. The CDR3 is 15 amino acids. Per the germline V gene, CDR1 is MNHNS and CDR2 is SASEGT. The CDR3 spells CASSHGTEGYNEQFF. The DNA of the CDR3 is TGTGCCAGCAGCCACGGGACAGAGGGCTACAATGAGCAGTTCTTC.

The sample holds a few counts of this clonotype. The V and J genes are TRBV29-1 and TRBJ1-2; D not resolved. The V gene's germline CDR1 is SQVTM and CDR2 ANQGSEA. V was clipped by 6 bases and J by 2 bases, with 10 bases between them. This CDR3 region has 12 residues. The CDR3 DNA reads as TGCAGCGTGACGGACGGGAACTATGGCTACACCTTC. This gives the protein CSVTDGNYGYTF.

The gene calls are TRBV4-3 and TRBJ2-3; maybe TRBD2 (5 bases). This CDR3 has 14 residues. The germline V and J ends were trimmed by 3 bases and 7 bases, with 14 bases remaining between them. The V gene's germline CDR1 is LGHNA and CDR2 YSLEER. The CDR3 nucleotides are TGCGCCAGCAGCCAGGGTCCCCGGGGTTATACGCAGTATTTT. Amino acids: CASSQGPRGYTQYF.

This clonotype has only a few counts. The chain uses TRBV7-6 and TRBJ2-1, with D tentatively TRBD2 (5 bases). The germline gives CDR1 SGHVS, CDR2 FNYEAQ. V dropped 1 base and J dropped 0 bases, with 10 bases sitting between them. The CDR3 runs 16 residues. CDR3: CASSLGLGSSYNEQFF. The CDR3 region has the DNA TGTGCCAGCAGCTTAGGTTTAGGGAGCTCCTACAATGAGCAGTTCTTC. Looking up the rest from reference TRBV7-6 and TRBJ2-1 gives the full variable domain: GAGVSQSPRYKVTKRGQDVALRCDPISGHVSLYWYRQALGQGPEFLTYFNYEAQQDKSGLPNDRFSAERPEGSISTLTIQRTEQRDSAMYRCASSLGLGSSYNEQFFGPGTRLTVL.

This clonotype was detected a few times. The rearrangement links TRBV12-3 or TRBV12-4 to TRBJ2-5; 13 bases are shared with TRBD2. The CDR3 extends over 15 amino acids. Unmatched junction bases numbered 6, after V lost 1 base and J lost 10 bases. The chain's CDR3 is CASSLGGLAGEDQYF. The CDR3 bases are TGTGCCAGCAGTTTAGGTGGACTAGCGGGAGAGGACCAGTACTTC.

The chain is built from TRBV6-2 or TRBV6-3 and TRBJ2-4, with 8 bases that match TRBD2. CDR3 length: 16 residues. Losses at the gene ends were 0 bases for V and 2 bases for J; bases not matched to a gene: 3. Germline lookup yields CDR1 MNHEY and CDR2 SVGEGT. CDR3 protein: CASSYSAGGTKNIQYF. The CDR3 nucleotides read TGTGCCAGCAGTTACTCGGCGGGAGGAACCAAAAACATTCAGTACTTC.

In its sample, this clonotype was seen many times. V is TRBV29-1 and J is TRBJ2-1, with unresolved D. This CDR3 has 13 residues. Germline CDR1 and CDR2: SQVTM and ANQGSEA. CDR3 residues: CSLGWGRLNEQFF. DNA of the CDR3: TGCAGTCTCGGATGGGGTCGTCTGAATGAGCAGTTCTTC.

This chain links TRBV7-2 with TRBJ2-1, with D perhaps matching TRBD2 (5 bases). The ends were cut back, 2 bases at V and 0 bases at J, with 14 bases in the middle. The CDR3 covers 17 residues. The germline V gene encodes CDR1 SGHTA and CDR2 FQGNSA. The DNA for the CDR3 is TGTGCCAGCAGCTTAACCTTCGGCGGACTCTCCTACAATGAGCAGTTCTTC. Amino acid sequence: CASSLTFGGLSYNEQFF.

This clonotype showed up just a few times. The V gene is TRBV28, the J gene TRBJ2-3; D is unclear. Germline V CDR1 and CDR2: MDHEN, SYDVKM. The CDR3 is 15 residues long. The V end lost 2 bases, the J end lost 2 bases, and 11 bases lay between the germline ends. The CDR3 DNA reads as TGTGCCAGCAGTTTACGTCAGCCTCACACAGATACGCAGTATTTT. It encodes CASSLRQPHTDTQYF.

CDR3 residues: CASQPWGGDLNTEAFF. The CDR3 coding sequence is TGTGCCAGCCAACCCTGGGGGGGGGATTTAAACACTGAAGCTTTCTTT. The chain joins TRBV12-3 or TRBV12-4 to TRBJ1-1, with D possibly TRBD1 on 5 matching bases. The CDR3 length is 16 residues. V dropped 8 bases and J dropped 2 bases, with 21 bases sitting between them.

The chain uses TRBV7-8 and TRBJ2-2, with D perhaps given as TRBD1 or TRBD2 (5 bases each). V shed 1 base and J shed 3 bases, with 15 bases lying between them. Germline assignment: CDR1 SGHVS and CDR2 FQNEAQ. The CDR3 consists of 17 residues. CDR3 in amino acids: CASSLVVGVEHTGELFF. In DNA, the CDR3 is TGTGCCAGCAGCTTAGTAGTGGGGGTGGAACACACCGGGGAGCTGTTTTTT.

In this sample, this clonotype turned up a few times. This rearrangement joins TRBV29-1 to TRBJ2-5, with no clear D. CDR1 and CDR2 from the germline V gene are SQVTM and ANQGSEA. The CDR3 length is 11 residues. Trimming removed 7 bases at V and 2 bases at J, with 8 bases between. The CDR3 DNA sequence: TGCAGCGCAAGGTTGCAAGAGACCCAGTACTTC. It encodes CSARLQETQYF.

This clonotype was seen at least ten times. The J gene is TRBJ2-7, the V gene TRBV29-1; TRBD2 agrees at 11 bases. Trimming took 6 bases from V and 7 from J; bases not matched to a gene: 8. CDR1 is SQVTM and CDR2 is ANQGSEA in the germline V gene. The CDR3 runs 13 residues. This CDR3 reads CSVIAGGPIEQYF. The CDR3 coding sequence is TGCAGCGTGATAGCGGGAGGGCCGATAGAGCAGTACTTC.

V usage is TRBV3-1 and J usage is TRBJ1-6, with 10 bases identical to TRBD1. Unmatched junction bases numbered 5, after V lost 5 bases and J lost 7 bases. This CDR3 region has 15 residues. The germline gives CDR1 LGHDT, CDR2 YNNKEL (reference sequence). CDR3 amino acids: CASSLMTGGNSPLHF. The CDR3 DNA sequence: TGTGCCAGCAGCTTAATGACAGGGGGCAATTCACCCCTCCACTTT. Filled out from reference TRBV3-1 and TRBJ1-6, the complete variable domain reads DTAVSQTPKYLVTQMGNDKSIKCEQNLGHDTMYWYKQDSKKFLKIMFSYNNKELIINETVPNRFSPKSPDKAHLNLHINSLELGDSAVYFCASSLMTGGNSPLHFGNGTRLTVT.

This clonotype occurred many times. The V call is TRBV5-1, the J call TRBJ2-3, with D unclear. Germline lookup yields CDR1 SGHRS and CDR2 YFSETQ. V was trimmed by 1 base and J by 6 bases, leaving 9 bases between them. The CDR3 length is 13 residues. For the CDR3, the DNA is TGCGCCAGCAGCTTGTATTTCTTGGATACGCAGTATTTT. This sequence encodes CASSLYFLDTQYF.

This clonotype was recorded a few times. This chain links TRBV3-1 with TRBJ1-2, with no clear D. The germline CDR1 and CDR2 sequences are LGHDT and YNNKEL (reference sequence). The CDR3 sequence is 12 residues long. The V end lost 1 base, the J end lost 7 bases, and 7 bases lay between the germline ends. Here the CDR3 reads CASSQGRRGYTF. Written as DNA, the CDR3 is TGTGCCAGCAGCCAAGGGAGACGTGGCTACACCTTC.

This rearrangement joins TRBV23-1 to TRBJ1-1, with TRBD1 identical over 10 bases. TRBV23-1 is an ORF for which the function is uncertain. V gave up 4 bases and J gave up 2 bases; unmatched junction bases: 7. The CDR3 runs 16 residues. The CDR3 DNA reads as TGCGCCAGCAGTCCTATCTGGGACAGGGGAAACACTGAAGCTTTCTTT. It codes for CASSPIWDRGNTEAFF.

This clonotype was counted ten times or more. V is TRBV7-2 and J is TRBJ2-7; no reliable D call. Germline CDR1 reads SGHTA; CDR2 reads FQGNSA. V lost 2 bases to trimming and J lost 3 bases, with 8 bases between them. This CDR3 comprises 13 residues. CDR3 in amino acids: CASSLLGGYEQYF. CDR3 DNA sequence: TGTGCCAGCAGCTTACTAGGCGGCTACGAGCAGTACTTC.